The rows below give T cell receptor beta chains drawn from one sample of a study of T cell repertoires in aging, cancer and after chemotherapy. TCRdb re-analysed the multiplex PCR reads in MiXCR, keeping a single row per CDR3 protein. The top ten clones hold more than 9% of a sample with around 16,000 distinct CDR3 sequences, 45% to 50% of them seen once. Sequencing input: blood. The receptor set was obtained from a human donor in good health. Both conserved end residues are part of each CDR3. Fields, in order: J gene, D gene, clone size, V gene, CDR3 protein, CDR3 DNA. The D gene is left open where the match is weak. Expanded clones are given a class, and other clones once, few, many or no size at all.

>TRBJ2-5|TRBD2|few|TRBV15
CATSREGGMEGPETQYF
TGTGCCACCAGCAGAGAGGGGGGGATGGAAGGGCCAGAGACCCAGTACTTC
>TRBJ2-5|TRBD1|few|TRBV19
CASKPGQYPQETQYF
TGTGCCAGTAAGCCGGGACAGTACCCACAAGAGACCCAGTACTTC
>TRBJ1-2|-|few|TRBV29-1
CSVDLGGPYGYTF
TGCAGCGTTGATTTGGGGGGCCCGTATGGCTACACCTTC
>TRBJ2-7|-|few|TRBV6-5
CASSPGSEQYF
TGTGCCAGCAGCCCGGGATCCGAGCAGTACTTC
>TRBJ2-1|-|medium-sized|TRBV29-1
CSVEARGNEQFF
TGCAGCGTTGAAGCTAGAGGGAATGAGCAGTTCTTC
>TRBJ2-3|-|-|TRBV27
CASSFRGSRDTQYF
TGTGCCAGCAGTTTTAGGGGGAGTAGAGATACGCAGTATTTT
>TRBJ2-1|-|few|TRBV19
CASIPRGGVYNEQFF
TGTGCCAGTATCCCAAGGGGGGGGGTCTACAATGAGCAGTTCTTC
>TRBJ2-5|-|few|TRBV27
CASSPVMLQETQYF
TGTGCCAGCAGCCCCGTGATGCTCCAAGAGACCCAGTACTTC
>TRBJ2-2|-|-|TRBV7-6
CASSLVRAGELFF
TGTGCCAGCAGCTTAGTTAGGGCCGGGGAGCTGTTTTTT
>TRBJ1-2|-|-|TRBV6-5
CASSYGADYGYTF
TGTGCCAGCAGTTACGGCGCGGATTATGGCTACACCTTC
>TRBJ1-5|-|-|TRBV6-1
CASSEALYVSTQHF
TGTGCCAGCAGTGAAGCGCTATATGTGAGTACCCAGCATTTT
>TRBJ2-3|-|few|TRBV19
CASSIAGANTQYF
TGTGCCAGTAGTATCGCAGGGGCGAATACGCAGTATTTT
>TRBJ2-1|TRBD2|-|TRBV19
CASSIAGGPYNEQFF
TGTGCCAGTAGTATCGCGGGAGGGCCGTACAATGAGCAGTTCTTC
>TRBJ2-5|TRBD1|few|TRBV18
CASSQDRDAETQYF
TGTGCCAGCTCACAGGACAGGGACGCGGAGACCCAGTACTTC
>TRBJ2-2|TRBD1|-|TRBV27
CASSSGTGWTGELFF
TGTGCCAGCAGTTCCGGGACAGGGTGGACCGGGGAGCTGTTTTTT
>TRBJ2-3|TRBD1|medium-sized|TRBV29-1
CSVGGDRGYF
TGCAGCGTTGGCGGGGACAGGGGGTATTTT
>TRBJ2-7|TRBD2|few|TRBV19
CASSIQTSGSYEQYF
TGTGCCAGTAGTATTCAGACTAGCGGGTCCTACGAGCAGTACTTC
>TRBJ1-2|TRBD1|-|TRBV29-1
CSVEAQGAGGYTF
TGCAGCGTTGAGGCTCAGGGGGCGGGTGGCTACACCTTC
>TRBJ2-5|-|-|TRBV6-5
CASSYTAGETQYF
TGTGCCAGCAGTTACACAGCTGGAGAGACCCAGTACTTC
>TRBJ2-3|TRBD2|-|TRBV12-3/TRBV12-4
CASSLTPSGISTDTQYF
TGTGCCAGCAGTCTAACCCCTAGCGGGATCAGCACAGATACGCAGTATTTT
>TRBJ1-5|TRBD1|few|TRBV15
CATSRDSFQPQHF
TGTGCCACCAGTCGGGACAGCTTCCAGCCCCAGCATTTT
>TRBJ2-7|-|once|TRBV19
CASIGFYEQYF
TGTGCCAGTATAGGGTTCTACGAGCAGTACTTC
>TRBJ2-7|TRBD1|-|TRBV4-3
CASSHRTGDKQYF
TGCGCCAGCAGCCATCGGACAGGGGACAAGCAGTACTTC
>TRBJ2-7|-|-|TRBV12-3/TRBV12-4
CASSRDGAYEQYF
TGTGCCAGCAGCAGGGACGGAGCCTACGAGCAGTACTTC
>TRBJ2-3|-|-|TRBV5-6
CASRRDPGADTQYF
TGTGCCAGCCGACGCGACCCGGGGGCAGATACGCAGTATTTT
>TRBJ2-7|-|-|TRBV18
CASSPTAGTLYEQYF
TGTGCCAGCTCACCTACGGCAGGGACCCTCTACGAGCAGTACTTC
>TRBJ2-1|-|once|TRBV10-3
CAISEYNEQFF
TGTGCCATTAGTGAGTACAATGAGCAGTTCTTC
>TRBJ2-3|-|-|TRBV10-3
CAISEGDDYTQYF
TGTGCCATCAGTGAGGGGGATGATTATACGCAGTATTTT
>TRBJ2-2|TRBD1|-|TRBV5-6
CASSLWTGTNTGELFF
TGTGCCAGCAGCCTATGGACAGGTACGAACACCGGGGAGCTGTTTTTT
>TRBJ2-2|-|few|TRBV12-3/TRBV12-4
CASSYGTSGTGELFF
TGTGCCAGCAGCTACGGTACCTCTGGCACCGGGGAGCTGTTTTTT
>TRBJ2-7|-|-|TRBV19
CASRTDRSEQYF
TGTGCCAGTAGGACCGACAGGAGCGAGCAGTACTTC
>TRBJ2-3|TRBD2|-|TRBV15
CATSRDRLAGTRTDTQYF
TGTGCCACCAGCAGAGATCGACTAGCGGGGACTAGAACAGATACGCAGTATTTT
>TRBJ2-7|TRBD2|few|TRBV12-3/TRBV12-4
CASSSGLAGAHEQYF
TGTGCCAGCAGTTCAGGACTAGCGGGAGCCCACGAGCAGTACTTC
>TRBJ2-2|-|-|TRBV19
CASSITGALDGELFF
TGTGCCAGTAGTATAACGGGGGCCTTGGACGGGGAGCTGTTTTTT